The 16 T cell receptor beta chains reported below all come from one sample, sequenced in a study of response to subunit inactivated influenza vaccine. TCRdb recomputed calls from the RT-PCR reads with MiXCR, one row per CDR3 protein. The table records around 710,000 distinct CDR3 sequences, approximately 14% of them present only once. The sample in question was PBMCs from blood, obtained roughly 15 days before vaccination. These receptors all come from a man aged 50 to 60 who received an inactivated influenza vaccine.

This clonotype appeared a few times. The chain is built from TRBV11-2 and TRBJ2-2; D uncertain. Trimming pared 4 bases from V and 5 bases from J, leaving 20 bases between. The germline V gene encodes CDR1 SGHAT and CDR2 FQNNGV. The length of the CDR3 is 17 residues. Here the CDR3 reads CASSSPKRRSRTGELFF. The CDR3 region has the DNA TGTGCCAGCAGCTCGCCCAAGCGAAGGTCGAGGACCGGGGAGCTGTTTTTT.

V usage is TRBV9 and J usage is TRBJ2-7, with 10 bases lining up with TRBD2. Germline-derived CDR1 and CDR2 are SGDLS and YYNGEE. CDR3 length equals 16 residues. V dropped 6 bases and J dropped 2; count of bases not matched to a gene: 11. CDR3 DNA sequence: TGTGCCAGCATCAGGGCGACTAGCGGGTTTGCCTACGAGCAGTACTTC. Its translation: CASIRATSGFAYEQYF. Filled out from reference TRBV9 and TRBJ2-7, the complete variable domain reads DSGVTQTPKHLITATGQRVTLRCSPRSGDLSVYWYQQSLDQGLQFLIQYYNGEERAKGNILERFSAQQFPDLHSELNLSSLELGDSALYFCASIRATSGFAYEQYFGPGTRLTVT.

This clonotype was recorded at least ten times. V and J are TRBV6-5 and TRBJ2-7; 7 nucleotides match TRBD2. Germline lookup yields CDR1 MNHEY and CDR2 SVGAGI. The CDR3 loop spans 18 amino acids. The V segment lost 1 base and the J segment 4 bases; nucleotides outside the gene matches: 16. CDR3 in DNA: TGTGCCAGCAGTTACTGGTTACCCGAAGCGGGATCGAGTTACGAGCAGTACTTC. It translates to CASSYWLPEAGSSYEQYF.

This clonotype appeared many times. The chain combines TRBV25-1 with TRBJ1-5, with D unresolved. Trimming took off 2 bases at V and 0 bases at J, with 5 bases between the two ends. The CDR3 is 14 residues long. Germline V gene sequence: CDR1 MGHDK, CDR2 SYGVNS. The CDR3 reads CASSETYSNQPQHF. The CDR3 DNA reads TGTGCCAGCAGTGAAACTTATAGCAATCAGCCCCAGCATTTT.

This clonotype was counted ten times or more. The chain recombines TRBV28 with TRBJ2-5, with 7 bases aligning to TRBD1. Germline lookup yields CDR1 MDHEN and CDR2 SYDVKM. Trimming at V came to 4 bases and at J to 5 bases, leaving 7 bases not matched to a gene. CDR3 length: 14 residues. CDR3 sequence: CASSSPGQTETQYF. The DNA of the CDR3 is TGTGCCAGCAGTTCACCGGGACAGACGGAGACCCAGTACTTC.

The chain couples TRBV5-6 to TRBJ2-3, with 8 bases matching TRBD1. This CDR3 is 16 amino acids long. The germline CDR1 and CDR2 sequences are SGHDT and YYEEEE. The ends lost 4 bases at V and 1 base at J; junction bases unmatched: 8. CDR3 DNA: TGTGCCAGCAGCAAATCGACAGGGGTTGGCACAGATACGCAGTATTTT. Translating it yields CASSKSTGVGTDTQYF.

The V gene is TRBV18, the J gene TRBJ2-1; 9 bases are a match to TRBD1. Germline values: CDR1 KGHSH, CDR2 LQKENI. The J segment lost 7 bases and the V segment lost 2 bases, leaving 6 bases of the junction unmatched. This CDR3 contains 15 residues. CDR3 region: CASSPATGGMNEQFF. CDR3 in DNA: TGTGCCAGCTCACCAGCGACAGGGGGTATGAATGAGCAGTTCTTC. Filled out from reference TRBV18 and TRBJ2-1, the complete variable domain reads NAGVMQNPRHLVRRRGQEARLRCSPMKGHSHVYWYRQLPEEGLKFMVYLQKENIIDESGMPKERFSAEFPKEGPSILRIQQVVRGDSAAYFCASSPATGGMNEQFFGPGTRLTVL.

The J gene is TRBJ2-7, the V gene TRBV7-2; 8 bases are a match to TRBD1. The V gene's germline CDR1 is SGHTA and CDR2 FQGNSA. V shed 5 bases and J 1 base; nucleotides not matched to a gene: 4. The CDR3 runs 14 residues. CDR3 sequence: CASSEQGESYEQYF. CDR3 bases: TGTGCCAGCAGCGAACAGGGGGAATCCTACGAGCAGTACTTC.

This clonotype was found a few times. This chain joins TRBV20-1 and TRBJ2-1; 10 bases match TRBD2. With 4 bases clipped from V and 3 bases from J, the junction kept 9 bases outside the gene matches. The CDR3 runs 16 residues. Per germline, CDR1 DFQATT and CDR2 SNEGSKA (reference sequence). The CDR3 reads CSANPSGSSLYNEQFF. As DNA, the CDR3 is TGCAGTGCTAATCCTAGCGGGAGTTCCCTCTACAATGAGCAGTTCTTC.

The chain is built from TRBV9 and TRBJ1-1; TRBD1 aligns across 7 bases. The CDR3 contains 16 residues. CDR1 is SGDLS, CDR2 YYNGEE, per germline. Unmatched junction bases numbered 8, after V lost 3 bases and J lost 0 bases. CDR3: CASSGNRGSMNTEAFF. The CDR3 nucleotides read TGTGCCAGCAGCGGAAACAGGGGTTCTATGAACACTGAAGCTTTCTTT. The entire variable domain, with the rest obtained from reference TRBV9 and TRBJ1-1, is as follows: DSGVTQTPKHLITATGQRVTLRCSPRSGDLSVYWYQQSLDQGLQFLIQYYNGEERAKGNILERFSAQQFPDLHSELNLSSLELGDSALYFCASSGNRGSMNTEAFFGQGTRLTVV.

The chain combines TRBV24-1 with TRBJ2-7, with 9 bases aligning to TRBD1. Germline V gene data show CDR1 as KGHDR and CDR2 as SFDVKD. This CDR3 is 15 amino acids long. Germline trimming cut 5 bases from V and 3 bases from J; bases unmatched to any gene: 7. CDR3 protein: CATSARDRDRYEQYF. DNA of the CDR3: TGTGCCACCAGTGCTAGGGACAGGGATCGCTACGAGCAGTACTTC.

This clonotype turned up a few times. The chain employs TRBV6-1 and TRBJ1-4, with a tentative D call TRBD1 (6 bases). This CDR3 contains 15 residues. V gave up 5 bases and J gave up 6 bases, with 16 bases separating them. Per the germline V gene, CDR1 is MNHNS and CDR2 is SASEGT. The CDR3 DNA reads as TGTGCCAGCAGTCTGCGACGGGACAAGTATGAAAAACTGTTTTTT. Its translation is CASSLRRDKYEKLFF.

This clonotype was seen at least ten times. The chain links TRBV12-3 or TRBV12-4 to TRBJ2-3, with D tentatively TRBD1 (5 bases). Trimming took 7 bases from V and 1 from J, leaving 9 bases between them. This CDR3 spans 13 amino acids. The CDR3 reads CASTMGRTDTQYF. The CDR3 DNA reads TGTGCCAGCACCATGGGGCGCACAGATACGCAGTATTTT.

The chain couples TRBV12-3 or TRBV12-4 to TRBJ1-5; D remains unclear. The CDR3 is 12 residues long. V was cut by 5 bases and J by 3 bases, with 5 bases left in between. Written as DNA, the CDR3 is TGTGCCAGCAGTATGCACAATCAGCCCCAGCATTTT. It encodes CASSMHNQPQHF.

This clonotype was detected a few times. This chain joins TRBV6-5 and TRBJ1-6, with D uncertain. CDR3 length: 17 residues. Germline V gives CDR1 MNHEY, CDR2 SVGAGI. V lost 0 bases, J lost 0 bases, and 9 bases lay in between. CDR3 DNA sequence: TGTGCCAGCAGTTACTCGATTCGGAGCTCCTATAATTCACCCCTCCACTTT. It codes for CASSYSIRSSYNSPLHF.

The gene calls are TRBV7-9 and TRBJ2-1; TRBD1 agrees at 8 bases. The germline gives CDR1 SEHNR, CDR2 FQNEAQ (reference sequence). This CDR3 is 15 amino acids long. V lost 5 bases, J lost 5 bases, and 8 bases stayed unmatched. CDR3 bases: TGTGCCAGCAGCCCGCCGGGACAGGAACACAATGAGCAGTTCTTC. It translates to CASSPPGQEHNEQFF.